The present TCR beta chain was sequenced within a study of PD-L1 blockade in urothelial cancer (dated by TCRdb to about 2017). For context, the study as a whole: Therapy was started at some point between 2012 and 2014 for all patients, and atezolizumab 1,200 mg was administered intravenously every 3 weeks. About 90% of the roughly 29 patients were males with bladder-origin urothelial cancer, and about 60% of the 29 reported a prior smoking history. Patients had an ECOG performance status of 0 or 1 and had received between 0 and 3 prior chemotherapy regimens. Blood samples were analyzed at two time points: 3 weeks after treatment start (second dose) and 6 weeks after treatment start. Blood samples gave a median of about 140,000 T cells and some 83,000 unique TCRs, with a median clonality of about 0.078. The study was an exploratory multi-omic analysis of somatic, immune and clinical correlates of response to PD-L1 blockade with atezolizumab in urothelial cancer. Pretreatment tumor samples, along with matched peripheral blood collected serially before and after atezolizumab treatment, underwent TCR sequencing. Progression-free survival longer than 6 months counted as durable clinical benefit, and TCR features were additionally tested against both progression-free and overall survival. In the same patients, pretreatment tumors underwent whole exome sequencing and RNA sequencing in addition to TCR sequencing. Under 10 patients achieved durable clinical benefit and fewer than 25 did not. Under 30 patients had pretreatment blood TCR-seq, some 24 had at least one posttreatment blood collection, and some 24 had tumor TCR-seq. Results and caveats for the whole study, not just this receptor: Among patients with durable benefit, tumor-associated TCR clones showed greater expansion in peripheral blood 3 weeks after treatment started (n ≈ 20, p = 0.022). Improved progression-free and overall survival was associated with having pretreatment peripheral blood TCR clonality below the median. Because the sample size was small (n of about 29) and many exploratory analyses were performed, the results are intended to be hypothesis-generating.

In the case of this clone: There is no known antigen for this receptor. No qualities accompany the bases; no much larger clone lies one base away.

This sample's time point label indicates: peripheral blood 6 weeks after treatment start. A total of around 30 patients with locally advanced or metastatic urothelial carcinoma, treated at Memorial Sloan Kettering on a trial protocol, made up the cohort. Peripheral blood mononuclear cells were collected from each patient pretreatment and during treatment, giving between 1 and 8 total time points per patient. The Qiagen DNeasy Blood extraction kit was used to purify genomic DNA from total PBMCs and tumor samples. PBMCs were collected pretreatment and during treatment and were isolated and stored as previously described. Each PCR received spiked-in synthetic TCR analog templates so that absolute template abundance could be estimated from read counts. The immunoSEQ assay used bias-controlled V and J gene primers to amplify TCRbeta CDR3 regions from genomic DNA. Sequencing of rearranged TCRbeta segments was done at approximately 20X coverage. The study's processing was this. Clustering was used to correct sequencing errors, and CDR3s were annotated against IMGT to assign V, D and J genes. Only productive TCRbeta rearrangements were used in downstream analyses, excluding out-of-frame or stop-codon sequences. Clonality was calculated as one minus the Shannon entropy normalized by the log of the number of unique productive sequences. Fisher's exact test with Benjamini-Hochberg correction, using a cutoff of adjusted p below 0.01, was how clones that differed between time points or between blood and tumor were identified. Sourced from immuneACCESS, this table was stored by TCRdb with only in-frame sequences that have V and J called. A share of the clones is absent; for the studies checked, an unresolved V gene accounts for under half, and the remainder has no known explanation. The V and J calls and the clone size are those of that table, but D and trimming were determined from the DNA. The sample has under 150,000 clones on record, 75% to 90% of them singletons. Jointly, the top ten make up under 2% of the sample.

V is pruned by 6 bases and J by 4 bases, leaving 6 bases of the junction without a gene match. According to the germline V gene, CDR1 reads MNHNS and CDR2 reads SASEGT. The CDR3, cysteine through phenylalanine, is 13 amino acids long. Kept here is only the CDR3 DNA, which spans 39 bases and is read in frame from base 1. In this chain, TRBV6-1 is recombined with TRBJ2-7; TRBD2 matches 7 bases in the middle. The sample consisted of PBMCs, taken around atezolizumab (anti-PD-L1) treatment. The receptor's source is a man aged 55 to 69 with urothelial cancer. The DNA is TGTGCCAGCAGGGGGGGGACTGGGTACGAGCAGTACTTC. This yields the protein CASRGGTGYEQYF.